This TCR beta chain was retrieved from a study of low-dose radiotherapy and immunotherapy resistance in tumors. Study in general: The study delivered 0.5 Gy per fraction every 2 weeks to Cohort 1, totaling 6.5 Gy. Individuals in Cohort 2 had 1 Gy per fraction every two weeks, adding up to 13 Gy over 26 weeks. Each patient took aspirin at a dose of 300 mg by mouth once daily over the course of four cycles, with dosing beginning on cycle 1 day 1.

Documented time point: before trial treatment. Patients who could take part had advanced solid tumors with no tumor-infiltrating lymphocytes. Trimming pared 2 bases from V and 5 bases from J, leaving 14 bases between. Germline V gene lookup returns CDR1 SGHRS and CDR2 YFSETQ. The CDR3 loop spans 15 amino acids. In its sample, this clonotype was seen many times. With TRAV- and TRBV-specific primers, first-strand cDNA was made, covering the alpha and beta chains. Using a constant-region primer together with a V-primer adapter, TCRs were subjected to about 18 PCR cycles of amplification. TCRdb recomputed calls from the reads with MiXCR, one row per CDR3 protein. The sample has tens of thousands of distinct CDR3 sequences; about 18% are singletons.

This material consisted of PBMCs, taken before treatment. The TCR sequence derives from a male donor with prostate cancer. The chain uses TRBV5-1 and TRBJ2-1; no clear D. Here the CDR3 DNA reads TGCGCCAGCAGCTTTGGCCCCCCTCCCCACAATGAGCAGTTCTTC. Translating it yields CASSFGPPPHNEQFF.